Below, 15 T cell receptor beta chains from the same sample are listed, as sequenced in a study of T cell changes during pregnancy in multiple sclerosis. Data came from immunoSEQ multiplex PCR; TCRdb stores just in-frame clones and leaves some out. Of some 74,000 clones detected, over 80% appear once; the ten largest clones hold 2% to 2.5%. Sequenced here: peripheral blood, sampled before pregnancy. Receptors originate from a female donor with multiple sclerosis, enrolled in a pregnancy study.

The genes are TRBV7-2 and TRBJ1-1; a possible D gene is TRBD1 (6 bases). The CDR3 runs to 15 residues. Trimming took off 2 bases at V and 0 bases at J, with 10 bases between the two ends. Germline CDR1 and CDR2: SGHTA and FQGNSA. The DNA for the CDR3 is TGTGCCAGCAGCTTATCCGGACAGATGAACACTGAAGCTTTCTTT. Encoded protein: CASSLSGQMNTEAFF.

This chain links TRBV6-6 with TRBJ2-1, with D unclear. V lost 0 bases and J lost 10, with 10 bases in between. This CDR3 spans 13 amino acids. CDR1 and CDR2 (germline): MNHNY, SVGAGI (reference sequence). The CDR3, as DNA: TGTGCCAGCAGTTACTCCCCCTATTTCGAGCAGTTCTTC. Residues: CASSYSPYFEQFF.

The chain has TRBV18 and TRBJ1-1; no clear D gene. Deletions cut 3 bases from V and 4 bases from J, with 6 bases between. The CDR3 contains 12 residues. Germline V gene sequence: CDR1 KGHSH, CDR2 LQKENI. The CDR3 DNA sequence: TGTGCCAGCTCACCTGAGAGCACTGAAGCTTTCTTT. Its translation is CASSPESTEAFF. Full variable domain (rest looked up from reference TRBV18 and TRBJ1-1): NAGVMQNPRHLVRRRGQEARLRCSPMKGHSHVYWYRQLPEEGLKFMVYLQKENIIDESGMPKERFSAEFPKEGPSILRIQQVVRGDSAAYFCASSPESTEAFFGQGTRLTVV.

The rearrangement joins TRBV7-9 to TRBJ2-1, with 7 positions matching TRBD2. Germline V gives CDR1 SEHNR, CDR2 FQNEAQ (reference sequence). V lost 2 bases and J lost 0; bases outside the gene matches: 1. There are 15 residues in the CDR3. The CDR3 sequence: CASSLSGGSYNEQFF. The CDR3 DNA sequence: TGTGCCAGCAGCTTATCGGGGGGCTCCTACAATGAGCAGTTCTTC.

With respect to this clone: The germline gene is not matched at one end of the junction; a read error may be the cause. The same CDR3 can be traced to other DNA sequences in this sample. The chain links TRBV30 to TRBJ2-5; D is uncertain. Per the germline V gene, CDR1 is GTSNPN and CDR2 is SVGIG (reference sequence). The CDR3 length is 11 residues. The CDR3 region has the DNA TGTGCCTGGAGTAGAGGAGAGACTCAGTACTTC. This codes for CAWSRGETQYF.

Written as DNA, the CDR3 is TGTGCCAGCAGCCAGGAAACTGAGGGGGCGCGGAGAGCCAAAAACATTCAGTACTTC. Its translation is CASSQETEGARRAKNIQYF. V is TRBV4-2 and J is TRBJ2-4; 7 nucleotides align to TRBD1. The germline gives CDR1 LGHNA, CDR2 YNFKEQ. J was trimmed by 0 bases and V by 3 bases; bases with no gene match: 14. The CDR3 contains 19 residues.

The chain employs TRBV2 and TRBJ2-2; 9 bases match TRBD1. The V gene's germline CDR1 is SNHLY and CDR2 FYNNEI. CDR3 length: 15 residues. The J segment lost 5 bases and the V segment lost 7 bases, leaving 8 bases of the junction unmatched. CDR3 nucleotide sequence: TGTGCCAGCAAGCTAGGGACAGGGAGGACCGGGGAGCTGTTTTTT. Its protein is CASKLGTGRTGELFF. The full variable domain, completed using reference TRBV2 and TRBJ2-2, is EPEVTQTPSHQVTQMGQEVILRCVPISNHLYFYWYRQILGQKVEFLVSFYNNEISEKSEIFDDQFSVERPDGSNFTLKIRSTKLEDSAMYFCASKLGTGRTGELFFGEGSRLTVL.

The table lists this clone with a count of one. CDR3 DNA sequence: TGTGCCAGTACCGGGGACAGGGGGTCCTACGAGCAGTACTTC. It codes for CASTGDRGSYEQYF. The chain recombines TRBV19 with TRBJ2-7; 11 nucleotides agree with TRBD1. This CDR3 has 14 amino acids. CDR1 and CDR2 from the germline V gene are LNHDA and SQIVND (reference sequence). The J segment lost 1 base and the V segment lost 7 bases, leaving 3 bases of the junction unmatched.

This clone was found once. The chain recombines TRBV27 with TRBJ2-5; 10 nucleotides align to TRBD1. Germline V CDR1 and CDR2: MNHEY, SMNVEV (reference sequence). The CDR3 runs to 15 residues. The V segment lost 4 bases and the J segment 9 bases; nucleotides outside the gene matches: 11. The CDR3 sequence is CASSSGTGAGWPQYF. CDR3 sequence (DNA): TGTGCCAGCAGTTCCGGGACAGGGGCCGGGTGGCCCCAGTACTTC.

CDR3 bases: TGTGCCAGCAGCCCAAGTACGGACTATGGCTACACCTTC. Amino acids: CASSPSTDYGYTF. V is TRBV5-4 and J is TRBJ1-2; D uncertain. The CDR3 is 13 amino acids. The V end lost 4 bases, the J end lost 3 bases, and 10 bases lay between the germline ends. Germline lookup yields CDR1 SGHNT and CDR2 YYREEE (reference sequence).

The V gene is TRBV4-3, the J gene TRBJ2-1, with 7 bases that match TRBD2. The ends lost 1 base at V and 2 bases at J; junction bases unmatched: 8. Germline V gene data show CDR1 as LGHNA and CDR2 as YSLEER. The CDR3 is made up of 17 amino acids. The CDR3 DNA reads as TGCGCCAGCAGCCAAGGTTATAGCGGGCTACCCTACAATGAGCAGTTCTTC. This gives the protein CASSQGYSGLPYNEQFF.

The chain carries TRBV2 and TRBJ2-7, with TRBD2 identical over 8 bases. With V trimmed by 3 bases and J by 6 bases, 10 bases remained unmatched. CDR3 length: 15 amino acids. In germline, CDR1 is SNHLY, CDR2 FYNNEI. The CDR3 DNA follows: TGTGCCAGCAGTGATGCCGGGACTAGGAAGGGCGAGCAGTACTTC. Residues: CASSDAGTRKGEQYF.

The chain uses TRBV12-5 and TRBJ2-1; D is unclear. Germline V gene sequence: CDR1 LGHNT, CDR2 FRNRAP. The CDR3 runs to 14 residues. Trimming took off 0 bases at V and 9 bases at J, with 12 bases between the two ends. The CDR3 region is CASGLVRSDGEQFF. CDR3 nucleotides: TGTGCTAGTGGTTTGGTACGGAGCGACGGTGAGCAGTTCTTC.

The sample holds many counts of this clone. V gene TRBV19 combines with J gene TRBJ2-3, with D maybe TRBD1 (6 bases). Germline V CDR1 and CDR2: LNHDA, SQIVND (reference sequence). There are 13 residues in the CDR3. Between the trimmed V and J ends, which lost 6 bases and 3 bases, there was a span of 10 bases. CDR3 sequence reads: CASSYRETDTQYF. The CDR3 DNA reads as TGTGCCAGTAGCTACAGGGAGACAGATACGCAGTATTTT.

The chain links TRBV27 to TRBJ1-5; D uncertain. With 4 bases removed from V and 4 bases from J, the gap between germline ends came to 8 bases. Germline-derived CDR1 and CDR2 are MNHEY and SMNVEV (reference sequence). The CDR3 loop spans 13 amino acids. CDR3 bases: TGTGCCAGCAGTTCCTATCGTAATCAGCCCCAGCATTTT. It specifies CASSSYRNQPQHF.